Listed below are T cell receptor beta chains from one sample, sequenced in a study of beta chain features in type 1 diabetes. The assay was immunoSEQ multiplex PCR, and TCRdb's table has in-frame clones only and misses some. Here the sample spans around 500,000 clones, roughly 11% being singletons. Material: naive CD4+ T cells from blood. The origin of the receptors is a woman aged 18-30 years in good health. CDR3s include the opening cysteine and the closing phenylalanine or tryptophan.

j_gene: TRBJ2-3; v_gene: TRBV9; CDR3aa: CASSVSTQRGDTQYF
j_gene: TRBJ2-3; v_gene: TRBV4-3; CDR3aa: CASSQDAGPDTQYF
j_gene: TRBJ1-2; v_gene: TRBV9; CDR3aa: CASSTPDRDGGYTF
j_gene: TRBJ2-5; v_gene: TRBV7-3; CDR3aa: CASSSSGAETQYF
j_gene: TRBJ2-3; v_gene: TRBV9; CDR3aa: CASSLQGDTQYF
j_gene: TRBJ2-5; v_gene: TRBV4-3; CDR3aa: CASSHRGETQYF
j_gene: TRBJ2-6; v_gene: TRBV7-9; CDR3aa: CASSQQGTGANVLTF
j_gene: TRBJ1-4; v_gene: TRBV15; CDR3aa: CATSRQTATNEKLFF
j_gene: TRBJ2-7; v_gene: TRBV28; CDR3aa: CASSLGYEQYF
j_gene: TRBJ2-2; v_gene: TRBV7-9; CDR3aa: CASSGGELFF
j_gene: TRBJ1-2; v_gene: TRBV25-1; CDR3aa: CASSEWTGRYGYTF
j_gene: TRBJ2-4; v_gene: TRBV30; CDR3aa: CAWSVSGNIQYF
j_gene: TRBJ1-1; v_gene: TRBV7-8; CDR3aa: CASSLVFGNTEAFF
j_gene: TRBJ1-2; v_gene: TRBV7-2; CDR3aa: CASSLEPGQGYGYTF
j_gene: TRBJ2-7; v_gene: TRBV13; CDR3aa: CASSLGSGAGAYEQYF
j_gene: TRBJ2-3; v_gene: TRBV7-9; CDR3aa: CASSSLAGAPRTQYF
j_gene: TRBJ1-1; v_gene: TRBV10-3; CDR3aa: CAISARELNTEAFF
j_gene: TRBJ1-4; v_gene: TRBV13; CDR3aa: CASSPGGPSPNEKLFF
j_gene: TRBJ2-1; v_gene: TRBV7-3; CDR3aa: CASSLRDQGSEQFF
j_gene: TRBJ2-1; v_gene: TRBV14; CDR3aa: CASSQVAGASYNEQFF
j_gene: TRBJ2-2; v_gene: TRBV4-3; CDR3aa: CASSQDGGYTGELFF
j_gene: TRBJ2-7; v_gene: TRBV19; CDR3aa: CASSINELYEQYF
j_gene: TRBJ2-5; v_gene: TRBV5-6; CDR3aa: CASSLRQAHLYF
j_gene: TRBJ1-4; v_gene: TRBV7-6; CDR3aa: CASSPPTGRANEKLFF
j_gene: TRBJ2-1; v_gene: TRBV4-2; CDR3aa: CASSPPGQAGSSYNELFF
j_gene: TRBJ2-1; v_gene: TRBV5-1; CDR3aa: CASSGRQGVLSYNEQFF
j_gene: TRBJ2-5; v_gene: TRBV5-1; CDR3aa: CASSFGGQETQYF
j_gene: TRBJ2-7; v_gene: TRBV7-2; CDR3aa: CASNLLAGVSEQYF
j_gene: TRBJ2-7; v_gene: TRBV27; CDR3aa: CASSLTSGSYEQYF
j_gene: TRBJ2-1; v_gene: TRBV4-1; CDR3aa: CASSQGRVREQFF
j_gene: TRBJ1-1; v_gene: TRBV9; CDR3aa: CASSVDPQLGTEAFF
j_gene: TRBJ2-7; v_gene: TRBV7-2; CDR3aa: CASSVTGSSYEQYF
j_gene: TRBJ2-3; v_gene: TRBV7-2; CDR3aa: CASSFRGPGTDTQYF
j_gene: TRBJ2-3; v_gene: TRBV14; CDR3aa: CASSHRGGLAVTDTQYF
j_gene: TRBJ1-3; v_gene: TRBV7-2; CDR3aa: CASSLGIFGTEGNTIYF
j_gene: TRBJ2-3; v_gene: TRBV27; CDR3aa: CASSSLDRSTDTQYF
j_gene: TRBJ2-1; v_gene: TRBV6-5; CDR3aa: CASSARNEQFF
j_gene: TRBJ2-2; v_gene: TRBV5-1; CDR3aa: CASNRGTNTGELFF
j_gene: TRBJ2-3; v_gene: TRBV30; CDR3aa: CAWSVSQTQYF
j_gene: TRBJ2-5; v_gene: TRBV7-6; CDR3aa: CASSSRLGRKETQYF
j_gene: TRBJ1-3; v_gene: TRBV7-2; CDR3aa: CASSPDSGNTIYF